Listed below are T cell receptor beta chains from one sample, sequenced in a study of T cells after yellow fever vaccination. Via MiXCR, TCRdb re-called the 5' RACE reads, giving one row per CDR3 protein. The table lists fewer than 90,000 distinct CDR3 sequences, roughly 6.9% of them singletons, with around 32% in the top ten. The source was CD8+ T cells sorted from PBMCs, collected less than 6 days after the first yellow fever vaccination. The receptors were gathered from a man between 18 and 29 years old who received the YFV17D yellow fever vaccine. Both conserved end residues are part of each CDR3. The order of the fields is J gene, clone size, D gene, CDR3 length, V gene, CDR3 protein, CDR3 DNA. A D gene is named only where the DNA matches it firmly. For some rows the clone size is stated as once, few or many, or as a class when expanded; others skip it.

TRBJ2-1,many,.,14,TRBV6-5,CASSYRDIYNEQFF,TGTGCCAGCAGTTACCGGGACATCTACAATGAGCAGTTCTTC
TRBJ2-3,few,TRBD1,15,TRBV29-1,CSVDRGQSSTDTQYF,TGCAGCGTTGATCGGGGACAGTCGAGCACAGATACGCAGTATTTT
TRBJ2-1,many,TRBD2,16,TRBV29-1,CSDRLAGGPNRNEQFF,TGCAGCGACAGACTAGCGGGGGGTCCAAATCGCAATGAGCAGTTCTTC
TRBJ1-2,.,TRBD1,16,TRBV5-1,CASSLASGGQEHGYTF,TGCGCCAGCAGCTTGGCCAGCGGGGGACAGGAACATGGCTACACCTTC
TRBJ2-7,many,.,13,TRBV12-3/TRBV12-4,CASTLGGRSEQYF,TGTGCCAGCACCCTCGGGGGTCGTTCCGAGCAGTACTTC
TRBJ2-3,many,.,14,TRBV4-3,CASSQDTGTDTQYF,TGCGCCAGCAGCCAAGATACCGGCACAGATACGCAGTATTTT
TRBJ2-5,many,.,15,TRBV13,CASSFGLANRETQYF,TGTGCCAGCAGCTTCGGTCTGGCGAATCGGGAGACCCAGTACTTC
TRBJ2-1,.,TRBD1,15,TRBV20-1,CSARVRDREWDEQFF,TGCAGTGCTAGAGTCCGGGACAGGGAGTGGGATGAGCAGTTCTTC
TRBJ2-3,.,TRBD2,16,TRBV11-2,CASSWGTRVRSDTQYF,TGTGCCAGCAGCTGGGGGACTAGAGTACGGAGCGATACGCAGTATTTT
TRBJ1-1,many,.,12,TRBV6-5,CASSRWGTEAFF,TGTGCCAGCAGTCGGTGGGGCACTGAAGCTTTCTTT
TRBJ2-3,many,.,15,TRBV7-9,CASSLEDSSTDTQYF,TGTGCCAGCAGCTTAGAGGACAGCAGCACAGATACGCAGTATTTT
TRBJ2-5,many,TRBD2,11,TRBV6-2/TRBV6-3,CASEAGGTQYF,TGTGCCAGCGAGGCGGGAGGGACCCAGTACTTC
TRBJ2-5,many,TRBD1,15,TRBV7-9,CASSSGQANQETQYF,TGTGCCAGCAGCTCCGGACAGGCAAACCAAGAGACCCAGTACTTC
TRBJ2-7,.,.,14,TRBV27,CASGLGVPTYEQYF,TGTGCCAGCGGTTTAGGCGTTCCTACCTACGAGCAGTACTTC
TRBJ1-5,few,.,15,TRBV6-1,CASSEDEYSNQPQHF,TGTGCCAGCAGTGAAGATGAGTATAGCAATCAGCCCCAGCATTTT
TRBJ2-1,many,TRBD2,17,TRBV28,CASSGLAGGSSYNEQFF,TGTGCCAGCTCGGGACTAGCGGGGGGAAGCTCCTACAATGAGCAGTTCTTC
TRBJ1-4,few,.,17,TRBV7-9,CASSFLKVGQGHEKLFF,TGTGCCAGCAGCTTTCTTAAGGTCGGCCAGGGTCATGAAAAACTGTTTTTT
TRBJ1-1,many,.,9,TRBV29-1,CSTDRQAFF,TGCAGCACGGACCGACAAGCTTTCTTT
TRBJ2-7,.,.,15,TRBV4-1,CASSQVPDQAYEQYF,TGCGCCAGCAGCCAAGTTCCCGACCAAGCCTACGAGCAGTACTTC
TRBJ2-3,many,.,13,TRBV13,CASSAAAGDTQYF,TGTGCCAGCAGCGCCGCGGCTGGAGATACGCAGTATTTT
TRBJ1-4,many,TRBD1,16,TRBV2,CASSLTGLEQNEKLFF,TGTGCCAGCAGTCTGACAGGGTTGGAGCAGAATGAAAAACTGTTTTTT
TRBJ1-1,many,.,14,TRBV7-9,CASAYGRMNTEAFF,TGTGCCAGCGCCTATGGACGGATGAACACTGAAGCTTTCTTT
TRBJ2-4,few,TRBD1,12,TRBV29-1,CSARQGLDIQYF,TGCAGCGCCCGACAGGGTCTCGACATTCAGTACTTC
TRBJ1-1,few,TRBD1,14,TRBV5-1,CASSLGDSWTEAFF,TGCGCCAGCAGCTTGGGGGACAGTTGGACTGAAGCTTTCTTT
TRBJ2-7,.,.,13,TRBV14,CASSQGTFYEQYF,TGTGCCAGCAGCCAAGGGACATTCTACGAGCAGTACTTC
TRBJ1-4,few,TRBD1,16,TRBV9,CASSGDPGQLFEKLFF,TGTGCCAGCAGCGGAGATCCGGGACAGCTATTTGAAAAACTGTTTTTT
TRBJ2-3,many,.,14,TRBV6-5,CASSYYSPADTQYF,TGTGCCAGCAGTTACTACAGCCCGGCAGATACGCAGTATTTT
TRBJ2-7,many,TRBD1,16,TRBV15,CATSPGGGTGAYEQYF,TGTGCCACCAGCCCGGGGGGCGGGACAGGGGCTTACGAGCAGTACTTC
TRBJ2-1,many,.,12,TRBV19,CASSIQGNEQFF,TGTGCCAGTAGTATACAGGGCAATGAGCAGTTCTTC
TRBJ1-4,many,.,17,TRBV6-2/TRBV6-3,CASSYSRLRTTNEKLFF,TGTGCCAGCAGTTACTCGAGATTACGAACAACTAATGAAAAACTGTTTTTT
TRBJ2-1,few,.,14,TRBV4-1,CASSPPTGYNEQFF,TGCGCCAGCAGCCCCCCGACAGGCTACAATGAGCAGTTCTTC
TRBJ2-5,few,.,12,TRBV12-5,CASGFPLGTQYF,TGTGCTAGTGGTTTTCCTCTAGGGACCCAGTACTTC
TRBJ1-5,.,TRBD1,14,TRBV27,CASRPGQGYQPQHF,TGTGCCAGCAGACCGGGACAGGGCTATCAGCCCCAGCATTTT
TRBJ2-1,.,TRBD2,20,TRBV5-1,CASSPEGLAGPLSSYNEQFF,TGCGCCAGCAGCCCCGAGGGGCTAGCGGGACCCCTGAGCTCCTACAATGAGCAGTTCTTC
TRBJ2-6,many,.,14,TRBV6-5,CASSYGAGANVLTF,TGTGCCAGCAGTTACGGCGCTGGGGCCAACGTCCTGACTTTC
TRBJ1-2,.,TRBD1,14,TRBV12-3/TRBV12-4,CASTLSPGGNGYTF,TGTGCCAGCACCCTTTCCCCAGGGGGCAATGGCTACACCTTC
TRBJ1-4,few,.,12,TRBV7-2,CASSRPNEKLFF,TGTGCCAGCAGCCGTCCGAATGAAAAACTGTTTTTT
TRBJ1-4,many,.,16,TRBV7-2,CASSPSGLFANEKLFF,TGTGCCAGCAGCCCCTCGGGGCTATTTGCTAATGAAAAACTGTTTTTT
TRBJ2-1,.,TRBD1,16,TRBV28,CASSSLGQGPGDEQFF,TGTGCCAGCAGTTCCTTGGGACAGGGGCCGGGCGATGAGCAGTTCTTC
TRBJ2-1,few,.,12,TRBV19,CASSPAGPEQFF,TGTGCCAGTAGTCCGGCTGGACCTGAGCAGTTCTTC
TRBJ2-7,many,TRBD1,17,TRBV28,CASSLFVGAGGNYEQYF,TGTGCCAGCAGTTTATTCGTCGGGGCAGGGGGAAACTACGAGCAGTACTTC
TRBJ2-3,few,.,16,TRBV4-2,CASSNRQGGDTDTQYF,TGTGCCAGCAGCAATAGACAGGGCGGGGACACAGATACGCAGTATTTT
TRBJ2-7,many,.,14,TRBV4-2,CASSQYGGIYEQYF,TGTGCCAGCAGCCAGTATGGGGGCATCTACGAGCAGTACTTC
TRBJ2-2,.,.,13,TRBV5-4,CASSLTETGELFF,TGTGCCAGCAGCTTAACAGAAACCGGGGAGCTGTTTTTT